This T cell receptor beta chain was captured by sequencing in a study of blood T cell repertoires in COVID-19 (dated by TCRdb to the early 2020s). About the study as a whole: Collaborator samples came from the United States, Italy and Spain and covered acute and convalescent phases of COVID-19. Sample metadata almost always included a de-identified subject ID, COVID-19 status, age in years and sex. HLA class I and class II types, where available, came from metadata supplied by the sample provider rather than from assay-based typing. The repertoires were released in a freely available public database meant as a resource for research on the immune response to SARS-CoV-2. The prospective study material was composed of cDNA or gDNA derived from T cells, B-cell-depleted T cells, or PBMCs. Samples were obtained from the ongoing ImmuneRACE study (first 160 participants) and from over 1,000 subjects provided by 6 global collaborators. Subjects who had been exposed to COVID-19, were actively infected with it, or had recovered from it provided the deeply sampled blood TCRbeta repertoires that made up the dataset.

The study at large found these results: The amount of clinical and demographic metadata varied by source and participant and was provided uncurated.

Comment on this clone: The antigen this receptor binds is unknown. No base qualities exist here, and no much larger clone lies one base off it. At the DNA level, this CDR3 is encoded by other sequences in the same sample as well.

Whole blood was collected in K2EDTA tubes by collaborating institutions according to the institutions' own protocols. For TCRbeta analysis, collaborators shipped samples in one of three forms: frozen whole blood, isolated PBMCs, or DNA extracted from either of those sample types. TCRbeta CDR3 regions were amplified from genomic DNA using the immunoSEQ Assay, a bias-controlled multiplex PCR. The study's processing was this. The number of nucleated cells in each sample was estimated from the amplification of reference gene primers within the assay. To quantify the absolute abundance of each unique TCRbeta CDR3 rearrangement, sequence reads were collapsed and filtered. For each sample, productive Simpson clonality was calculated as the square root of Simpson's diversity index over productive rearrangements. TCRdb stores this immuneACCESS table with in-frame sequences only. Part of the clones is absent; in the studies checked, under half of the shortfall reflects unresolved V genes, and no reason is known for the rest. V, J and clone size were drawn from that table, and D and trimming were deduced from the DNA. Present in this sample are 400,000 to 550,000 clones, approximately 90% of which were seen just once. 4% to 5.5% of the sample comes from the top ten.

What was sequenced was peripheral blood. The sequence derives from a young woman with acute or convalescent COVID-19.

The CDR3 protein: CASSAQGGSGNTIYF. Here is the DNA: TGTGCCAGCAGCGCCCAGGGGGGAAGTGGAAACACCATATATTTT. Recombination joined TRBV9 with TRBJ1-3; 7 bases in the junction line up with TRBD1. The CDR3 covers 15 residues, taking in both the cysteine and the phenylalanine. CDR3 DNA only is kept here, 45 bases in frame from base 1. V lost 3 bases and J lost 3 bases, and the count of bases not matched to a germline gene is 6. The germline V gene sets CDR1 to SGDLS and CDR2 to YYNGEE.